These 27 T cell receptor beta chains came from one sample sequenced in a study of blood T cell repertoires in COVID-19. This table comes from immunoSEQ multiplex PCR, and its TCRdb copy is limited to in-frame clones, with some not included. The sample lists approximately 89,000 clones, nearly 95% occurring once. The sample was peripheral blood. These receptors all come from a human donor with active COVID-19. The donor label of this sample is uncertain.

The rearrangement links TRBV5-4 to TRBJ1-2, with a tentative D call TRBD1 (5 bases). Germline V gene data show CDR1 as SGHNT and CDR2 as YYREEE (reference sequence). V lost 4 bases, J lost 0 bases, and 16 bases lay in between. This CDR3 comprises 16 residues. CDR3 nucleotide sequence: TGTGCCAGCAGCGGTCAGGGTAGGGGCGCTAACTATGGCTACACCTTC. Its protein product is CASSGQGRGANYGYTF.

The CDR3: CASSVGEANTEAFF. CDR3 nucleotides: TGTGCCAGCAGCGTAGGTGAAGCGAACACTGAAGCTTTCTTT. The chain joins TRBV9 to TRBJ1-1; D unresolved. CDR1 is SGDLS and CDR2 is YYNGEE in the germline V gene. This CDR3 has 14 amino acids. V shed 0 bases and J shed 1 base, with 7 bases lying between them.

This chain connects TRBV27 to TRBJ1-5; D gene unclear. CDR3 length: 13 residues. CDR1 MNHEY and CDR2 SMNVEV come from the germline V gene (reference sequence). V was pared by 5 bases and J by 2 bases, with 7 bases between. The CDR3 DNA is TGTGCCAGCAGTCCGGTTCGCAATCAGCCCCAGCATTTT. It yields the protein CASSPVRNQPQHF.

This clone was seen a single time. This sequence joins TRBV5-4 and TRBJ2-1, with D possibly TRBD1 on 6 matching bases. The germline V and J ends were trimmed by 4 bases and 1 base, with 15 bases remaining between them. The CDR3 runs to 16 residues. Germline V gene data show CDR1 as SGHNT and CDR2 as YYREEE (reference sequence). The CDR3 DNA sequence: TGTGCCAGCAGCCCCCGGACAGTCCCATCCTACAATGAGCAGTTCTTC. It encodes CASSPRTVPSYNEQFF.

The chain couples TRBV9 to TRBJ2-7; D unclear. The CDR3 length is 14 residues. The germline gives CDR1 SGDLS, CDR2 YYNGEE. Trimming took 4 bases from V and 2 from J, leaving 13 bases between them. The CDR3 DNA reads TGTGCCAGCAGCCCTCTGGGCAATGCCTACGAGCAGTACTTC. Translation gives CASSPLGNAYEQYF.

The chain carries TRBV4-1 and TRBJ2-2; a weak D match, TRBD2 (6 bases). There are 18 residues in the CDR3. Trimming cost V 0 bases and J 3 bases, with 17 bases left between them. Germline values: CDR1 MGHRA, CDR2 YSYEKL. CDR3: CASSQDFGDSFYTGELFF. The CDR3 DNA sequence: TGCGCCAGCAGCCAAGATTTTGGGGACTCTTTTTACACCGGGGAGCTGTTTTTT.

The chain uses TRBV5-6 and TRBJ1-4, with D uncertain. Trimming removed 6 bases at V and 5 bases at J, with 14 bases between. This CDR3 spans 14 amino acids. Germline CDR1 reads SGHDT; CDR2 reads YYEEEE. CDR3 coding DNA: TGTGCCAGCACAGAGTGGGGAGTAAATGAAAAACTGTTTTTT. Protein product: CASTEWGVNEKLFF.

The chain links TRBV6-5 to TRBJ1-4; a weak D match, TRBD1 (6 bases). This CDR3 is 15 amino acids long. V dropped 6 bases and J dropped 2 bases, with 13 bases sitting between them. Germline loops: CDR1 MNHEY, CDR2 SVGAGI. Written as DNA, the CDR3 is TGTGCCAGCAGAACAGGGTTGGAGACTAATGAAAAACTGTTTTTT. This codes for CASRTGLETNEKLFF.

The chain uses TRBV4-1 and TRBJ2-7, with TRBD2 matching 11 bases. Germline lookup yields CDR1 MGHRA and CDR2 YSYEKL. V was pared by 4 bases and J by 4 bases, with 6 bases of the junction left unmatched. This CDR3 has 15 residues. As DNA, the CDR3 is TGCGCCAGCAGCCCCTTTAGCGGGAGGGCGTACGAGCAGTACTTC. This translates into CASSPFSGRAYEQYF.

The rearrangement uses TRBV28 and TRBJ2-6, with D hard to call. The CDR3 has 18 amino acids. The germline V gene encodes CDR1 MDHEN and CDR2 SYDVKM. Trimming left V 2 bases short and J 0 bases short, with 14 bases between. The CDR3 coding sequence is TGTGCCAGCAGTTTAGGGCCCCCAAGAGTCTCTGGGGCCAACGTCCTGACTTTC. Translated, it gives CASSLGPPRVSGANVLTF.

V gene TRBV18 combines with J gene TRBJ2-3; D is unclear. Per the germline V gene, CDR1 is KGHSH and CDR2 is LQKENI. The CDR3 runs 12 residues. V was clipped by 6 bases and J by 2 bases, with 6 bases between them. CDR3 amino acids: CASSPYTDTQYF. The CDR3 nucleotides are TGTGCCAGCTCTCCTTACACAGATACGCAGTATTTT.

DNA of the CDR3: TGCAGTGCTAGTAGGATGAAGGGACATGATGGGGACACCATATATTTT. Protein product: CSASRMKGHDGDTIYF. The chain uses TRBV20-1 and TRBJ1-3; a possible D gene is TRBD1 (6 bases). Trimming left V 3 bases short and J 8 bases short, with 23 bases between. The CDR3 is made up of 16 amino acids. Germline V lookup: CDR1 DFQATT, CDR2 SNEGSKA (reference sequence).

V usage is TRBV4-2 and J usage is TRBJ2-2; D call uncertain. The V gene lost 1 base and the J gene lost 5 bases, with 8 bases spanning the gap. The germline CDR1 and CDR2 sequences are LGHNA and YNFKEQ. The CDR3 length is 14 residues. CDR3 residues: CASSQVLDTGELFF. As DNA, the CDR3 is TGTGCCAGCAGCCAAGTTTTAGATACCGGGGAGCTGTTTTTT.

This chain links TRBV7-2 with TRBJ1-2; no definite D call. CDR1 and CDR2 from the germline V gene are SGHTA and FQGNSA. The V end was cut by 7 bases, the J end by 4 bases, with 16 bases between. The CDR3 extends over 14 amino acids. This CDR3 reads CASTPRGTGYGYTF. The CDR3 nucleotides are TGTGCCAGCACCCCCCGGGGAACGGGCTATGGCTACACCTTC.

This clone occurred once. The chain recombines TRBV2 with TRBJ1-6, with D maybe TRBD1 (5 bases). The CDR3 length is 14 residues. The V and J ends lost 5 bases and 15 bases respectively, with 20 bases between them. The germline CDR1 and CDR2 sequences are SNHLY and FYNNEI. The CDR3 here is CASSPRTSSVVLHF. For the CDR3, the DNA is TGTGCCAGCAGTCCACGGACATCATCCGTAGTCCTCCACTTT. The full variable domain, with the rest looked up from reference TRBV2 and TRBJ1-6, is EPEVTQTPSHQVTQMGQEVILRCVPISNHLYFYWYRQILGQKVEFLVSFYNNEISEKSEIFDDQFSVERPDGSNFTLKIRSTKLEDSAMYFCASSPRTSSVVLHFGNGTRLTVT.

This clone appeared a single time. Germline is not matched at one junction end, which may reflect a read error. This rearrangement joins TRBV18 to TRBJ2-3; 7 positions match TRBD1. CDR1 and CDR2 from the germline V gene are KGHSH and LQKENI. There are 13 residues in the CDR3. CDR3 in DNA: TGCGCCACTCGGGACAGCGGCACAGATACGCAGTATTTT. Encoded protein: CATRDSGTDTQYF.

The J gene is TRBJ2-5, the V gene TRBV5-1, with a tentative D call TRBD2 (5 bases). Between the trimmed V and J ends, which lost 6 bases and 1 base, there was a span of 13 bases. CDR1 is SGHRS and CDR2 is YFSETQ in the germline V gene. The CDR3 spans 14 residues. DNA for the CDR3: TGCGCCAGCACCCGCGGGTATGGCCAAGAGACCCAGTACTTC. Protein: CASTRGYGQETQYF.

The V call is TRBV28, the J call TRBJ2-1, with TRBD2 matching over 10 bases. This CDR3 is 15 amino acids long. V was clipped by 6 bases and J by 5 bases; unmatched bases: 7. Germline CDR1 MDHEN, CDR2 SYDVKM. CDR3 in DNA: TGTGCCAGCAGCCCAAGCGGGAGGGCCCACAATGAGCAGTTCTTC. The encoded protein is CASSPSGRAHNEQFF.

V gene TRBV4-1 combines with J gene TRBJ2-3; TRBD2 matches 7 bases. CDR1 and CDR2 (germline): MGHRA, YSYEKL. CDR3 size: 13 residues. Unmatched junction bases numbered 9, after V lost 4 bases and J lost 11 bases. The DNA for the CDR3 is TGCGCCAGCAGCCCCCGCCCCCGCGGGAGGCAGTATTTT. Translating it yields CASSPRPRGRQYF.

This chain links TRBV11-2 with TRBJ2-3; TRBD1 matches at 7 bases. This CDR3 region has 14 residues. V dropped 5 bases and J dropped 0; count of bases not matched to a gene: 2. Germline V lookup: CDR1 SGHAT, CDR2 FQNNGV. The CDR3 loop reads CASSRTGSTDTQYF. The DNA for the CDR3 is TGTGCCAGCAGCAGGACAGGAAGCACAGATACGCAGTATTTT.

This sequence joins TRBV6-2 or TRBV6-3 and TRBJ2-1; 14 nucleotides line up with TRBD2. The CDR3 loop spans 17 amino acids. Germline CDR1 MNHEY, CDR2 SVGEGT. Trimming cost V 5 bases and J 6 bases; bases outside gene matches: 9. CDR3 DNA: TGTGCCAGCAGTGACCAGGGACTAGCGGGAGCCATCAATGAGCAGTTCTTC. It yields the protein CASSDQGLAGAINEQFF.

In the case of this clone: One junction end disagrees with the germline gene, perhaps due to a read error. V and J are TRBV7-2 and TRBJ1-4, with D unresolved. Germline V lookup: CDR1 SGHTA, CDR2 FQGNSA. The CDR3 is 13 residues long. CDR3 sequence (DNA): TGTGCCAGCAGCTTATTTCAAGCCGAAAAGCTGTTTTTT. Protein: CASSLFQAEKLFF.

V usage is TRBV19 and J usage is TRBJ1-1; maybe TRBD1 (6 bases). The CDR3 extends over 13 amino acids. V lost 7 bases to trimming and J lost 2 bases, with 11 bases between them. Germline V gene sequence: CDR1 LNHDA, CDR2 SQIVND (reference sequence). Here the CDR3 DNA reads TGTGCCAGTAAGGGGGTACTAAACACTGAAGCTTTCTTT. As protein: CASKGVLNTEAFF.

This chain connects TRBV2 to TRBJ2-3; no reliable D call. Germline V gene data show CDR1 as SNHLY and CDR2 as FYNNEI. The CDR3 runs to 14 residues. V was shortened by 6 bases and J by 0 bases, with 10 bases between the two germline ends. The CDR3 DNA reads as TGTGCCAGCAGCAGGATTGTCAGCACAGATACGCAGTATTTT. This encodes CASSRIVSTDTQYF.

V gene TRBV3-1 (or the pseudogene TRBV3-2) combines with J gene TRBJ1-2, with D unresolved. Germline V gene sequence: CDR1 LGHDT, CDR2 YNNKEL (reference sequence). The ends were cut back, 1 base at V and 10 bases at J, with 19 bases in the middle. The CDR3 contains 15 residues. CDR3: CASSQAAVRFTDYTF. The DNA for the CDR3 is TGTGCCAGCAGCCAAGCCGCGGTTCGTTTTACGGACTACACCTTC.

The chain is built from TRBV3-1 (or the pseudogene TRBV3-2) and TRBJ1-6, with 11 positions matching TRBD1. Per germline, CDR1 LGHDT and CDR2 YNNKEL (reference sequence). CDR3 size: 14 residues. The junction had 3 bases not matched to a gene; V was cut back by 4 bases and J by 10 bases. The DNA for the CDR3 is TGTGCCAGCAGCCTGCGGACAGGGGGCTCACCCCTCCACTTT. Protein product: CASSLRTGGSPLHF.

The chain has TRBV29-1 and TRBJ2-3; possibly TRBD2 for D (6 bases). V lost 8 bases and J 5 bases, leaving 17 bases between the germline ends. Germline values: CDR1 SQVTM, CDR2 ANQGSEA. This CDR3 comprises 13 residues. The CDR3 DNA reads TGCAGCTCCTCCGCGGGGAAGGGAGATACGCAGTATTTT. The encoded protein is CSSSAGKGDTQYF.